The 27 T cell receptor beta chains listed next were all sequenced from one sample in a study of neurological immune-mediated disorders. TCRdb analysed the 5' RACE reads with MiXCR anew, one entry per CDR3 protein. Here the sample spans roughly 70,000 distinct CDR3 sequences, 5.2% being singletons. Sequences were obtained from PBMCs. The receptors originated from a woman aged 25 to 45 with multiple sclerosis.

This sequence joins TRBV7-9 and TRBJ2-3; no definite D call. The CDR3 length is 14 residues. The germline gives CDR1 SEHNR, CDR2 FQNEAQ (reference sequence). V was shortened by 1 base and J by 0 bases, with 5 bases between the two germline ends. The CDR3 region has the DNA TGTGCCAGCAGCTTAGACCCTAGCACAGATACGCAGTATTTT. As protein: CASSLDPSTDTQYF.

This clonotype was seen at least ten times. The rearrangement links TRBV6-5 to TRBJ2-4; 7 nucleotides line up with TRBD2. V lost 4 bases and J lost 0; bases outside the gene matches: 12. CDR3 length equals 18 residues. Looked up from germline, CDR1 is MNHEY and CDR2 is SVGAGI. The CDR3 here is CASSSAGGTTLAKNIQYF. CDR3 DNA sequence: TGTGCCAGCAGTTCGGCTGGCGGGACTACTTTAGCCAAAAACATTCAGTACTTC.

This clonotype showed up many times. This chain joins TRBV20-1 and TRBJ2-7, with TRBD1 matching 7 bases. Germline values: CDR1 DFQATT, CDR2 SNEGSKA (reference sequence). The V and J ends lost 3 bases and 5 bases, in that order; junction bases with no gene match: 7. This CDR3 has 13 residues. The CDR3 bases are TGCAGTGCTAGGCCTACAGGGGTCCACGAGCAGTACTTC. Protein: CSARPTGVHEQYF.

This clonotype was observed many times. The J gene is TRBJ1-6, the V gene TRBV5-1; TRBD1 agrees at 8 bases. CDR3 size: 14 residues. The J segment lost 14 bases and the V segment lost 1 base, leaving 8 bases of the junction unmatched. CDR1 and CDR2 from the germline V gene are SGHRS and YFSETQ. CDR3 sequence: CASSLSARDRSLHF. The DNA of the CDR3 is TGCGCCAGCAGCTTGTCGGCCCGGGACAGGTCCCTCCACTTT. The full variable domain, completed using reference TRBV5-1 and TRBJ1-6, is KAGVTQTPRYLIKTRGQQVTLSCSPISGHRSVSWYQQTPGQGLQFLFEYFSETQRNKGNFPGRFSGRQFSNSRSEMNVSTLELGDSALYLCASSLSARDRSLHFGNGTRLTVT.

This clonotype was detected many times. CDR3 protein: CSAPTASEQYF. In DNA form, the CDR3 reads TGCAGTGCCCCCACAGCCTCCGAGCAGTACTTC. The rearrangement uses TRBV20-1 and TRBJ2-7; no firm D call. The V and J ends lost 6 bases and 6 bases respectively, with 12 bases between them. The length of the CDR3 is 11 residues. Germline loops: CDR1 DFQATT, CDR2 SNEGSKA (reference sequence).

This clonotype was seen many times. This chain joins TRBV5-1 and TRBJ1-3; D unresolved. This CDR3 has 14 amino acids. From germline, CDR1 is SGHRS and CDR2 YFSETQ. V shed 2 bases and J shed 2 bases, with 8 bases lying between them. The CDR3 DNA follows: TGCGCCAGCAGCTTCGGGTCTACTGGAAACACCATATATTTT. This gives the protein CASSFGSTGNTIYF. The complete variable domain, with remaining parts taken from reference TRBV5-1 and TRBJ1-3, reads KAGVTQTPRYLIKTRGQQVTLSCSPISGHRSVSWYQQTPGQGLQFLFEYFSETQRNKGNFPGRFSGRQFSNSRSEMNVSTLELGDSALYLCASSFGSTGNTIYFGEGSWLTVV.

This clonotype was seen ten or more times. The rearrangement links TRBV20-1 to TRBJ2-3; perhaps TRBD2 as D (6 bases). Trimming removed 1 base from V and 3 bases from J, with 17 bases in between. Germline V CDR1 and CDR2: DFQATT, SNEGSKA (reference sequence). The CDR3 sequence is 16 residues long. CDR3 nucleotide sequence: TGCAGTGCTAGAGTCCTAGTGGGGGGATTAACAGATACGCAGTATTTT. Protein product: CSARVLVGGLTDTQYF.

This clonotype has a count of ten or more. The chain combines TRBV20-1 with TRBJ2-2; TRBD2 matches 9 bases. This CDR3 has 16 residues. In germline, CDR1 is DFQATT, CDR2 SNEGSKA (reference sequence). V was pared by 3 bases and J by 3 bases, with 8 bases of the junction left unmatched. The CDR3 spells CSARSSSGVDTGELFF. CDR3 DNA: TGCAGTGCTAGGTCTTCTAGCGGGGTGGACACCGGGGAGCTGTTTTTT.

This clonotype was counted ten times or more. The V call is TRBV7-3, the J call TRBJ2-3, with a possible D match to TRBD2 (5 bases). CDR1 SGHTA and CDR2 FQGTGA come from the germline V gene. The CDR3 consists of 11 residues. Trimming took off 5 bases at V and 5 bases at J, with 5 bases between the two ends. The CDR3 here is CASSEGDTQYF. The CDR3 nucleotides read TGTGCCAGCAGCGAGGGAGATACGCAGTATTTT. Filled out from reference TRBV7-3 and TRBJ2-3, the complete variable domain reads GAGVSQTPSNKVTEKGKYVELRCDPISGHTALYWYRQSLGQGPEFLIYFQGTGAADDSGLPNDRFFAVRPEGSVSTLKIQRTERGDSAVYLCASSEGDTQYFGPGTRLTVL.

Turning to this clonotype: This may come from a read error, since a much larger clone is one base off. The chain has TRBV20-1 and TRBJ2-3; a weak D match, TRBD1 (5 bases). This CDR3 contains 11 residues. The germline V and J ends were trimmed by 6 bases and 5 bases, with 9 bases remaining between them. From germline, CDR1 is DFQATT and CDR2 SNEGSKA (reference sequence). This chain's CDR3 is CSARRGDTQYF. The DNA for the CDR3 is TGCAGTGCCAGAAGGGGAGATACGCAGTATTTT.

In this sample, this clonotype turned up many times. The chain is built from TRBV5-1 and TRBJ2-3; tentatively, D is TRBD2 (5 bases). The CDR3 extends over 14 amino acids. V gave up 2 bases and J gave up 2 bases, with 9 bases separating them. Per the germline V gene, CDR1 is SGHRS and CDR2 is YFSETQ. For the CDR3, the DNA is TGCGCCAGCAGCTTCTCGGGATCCACAGATACGCAGTATTTT. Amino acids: CASSFSGSTDTQYF.

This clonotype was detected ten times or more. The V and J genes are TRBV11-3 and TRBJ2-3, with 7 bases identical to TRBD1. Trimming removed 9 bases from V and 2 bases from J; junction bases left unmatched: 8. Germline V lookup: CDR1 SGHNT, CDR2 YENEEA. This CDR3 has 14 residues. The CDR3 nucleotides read TGTGCCAGTTCACCTCAGGGGGACACAGATACGCAGTATTTT. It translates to CASSPQGDTDTQYF. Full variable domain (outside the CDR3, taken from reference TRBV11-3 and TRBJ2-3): EAGVVQSPRYKIIEKKQPVAFWCNPISGHNTLYWYLQNLGQGPELLIRYENEEAVDDSQLPKDRFSAERLKGVDSTLKIQPAELGDSAVYLCASSPQGDTDTQYFGPGTRLTVL.

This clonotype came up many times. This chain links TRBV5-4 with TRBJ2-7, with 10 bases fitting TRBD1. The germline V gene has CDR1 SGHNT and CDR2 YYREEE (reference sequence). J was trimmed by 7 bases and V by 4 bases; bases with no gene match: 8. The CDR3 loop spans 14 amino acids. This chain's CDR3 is CASSTRTGGEEQYF. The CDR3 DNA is TGTGCCAGCAGCACCCGGACAGGGGGTGAGGAGCAGTACTTC.

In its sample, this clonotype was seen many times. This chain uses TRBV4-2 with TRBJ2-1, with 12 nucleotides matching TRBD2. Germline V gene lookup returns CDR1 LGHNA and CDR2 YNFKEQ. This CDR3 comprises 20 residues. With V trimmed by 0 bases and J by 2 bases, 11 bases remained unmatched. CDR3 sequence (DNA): TGTGCCAGCAGCCAAGAAAGTGGGCTAGCGGGGGGGAGGACCTACAATGAGCAGTTCTTC. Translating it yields CASSQESGLAGGRTYNEQFF.

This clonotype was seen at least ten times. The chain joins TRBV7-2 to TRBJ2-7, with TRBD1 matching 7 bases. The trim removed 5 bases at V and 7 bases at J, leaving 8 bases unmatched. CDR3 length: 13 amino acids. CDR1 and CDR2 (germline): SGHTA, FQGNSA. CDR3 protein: CASSRRGTAEQYF. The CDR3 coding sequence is TGTGCCAGCAGCCGAAGGGGGACAGCTGAGCAGTACTTC.

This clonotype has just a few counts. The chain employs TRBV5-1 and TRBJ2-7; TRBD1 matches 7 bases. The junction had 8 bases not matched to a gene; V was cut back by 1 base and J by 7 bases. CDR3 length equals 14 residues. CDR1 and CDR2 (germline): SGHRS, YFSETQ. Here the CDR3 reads CASSLTGAEEEQYF. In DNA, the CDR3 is TGCGCCAGCAGCTTGACAGGGGCGGAGGAAGAGCAGTACTTC.

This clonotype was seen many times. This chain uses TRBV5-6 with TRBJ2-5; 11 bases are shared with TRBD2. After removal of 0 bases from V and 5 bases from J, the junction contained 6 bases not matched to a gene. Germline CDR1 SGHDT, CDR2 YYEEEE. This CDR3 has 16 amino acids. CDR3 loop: CASSLDVAGGRETQYF. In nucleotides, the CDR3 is TGTGCCAGCAGCTTGGACGTAGCGGGGGGGCGCGAGACCCAGTACTTC. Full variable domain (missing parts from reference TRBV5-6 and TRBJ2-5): DAGVTQSPTHLIKTRGQQVTLRCSPKSGHDTVSWYQQALGQGPQFIFQYYEEEERQRGNFPDRFSGHQFPNYSSELNVNALLLGDSALYLCASSLDVAGGRETQYFGPGTRLLVL.

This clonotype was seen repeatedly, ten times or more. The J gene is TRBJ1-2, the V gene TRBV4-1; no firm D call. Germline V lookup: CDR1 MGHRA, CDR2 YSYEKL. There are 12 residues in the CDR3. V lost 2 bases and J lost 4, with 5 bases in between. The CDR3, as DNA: TGCGCCAGCAGCCAACAGTCCTATGGCTACACCTTC. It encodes CASSQQSYGYTF.

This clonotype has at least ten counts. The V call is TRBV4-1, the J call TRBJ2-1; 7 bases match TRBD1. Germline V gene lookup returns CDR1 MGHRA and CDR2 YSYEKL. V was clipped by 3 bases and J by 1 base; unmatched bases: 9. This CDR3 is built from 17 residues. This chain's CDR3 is CASSHETSGQSYNEQFF. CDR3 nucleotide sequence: TGCGCCAGCAGCCACGAAACCTCGGGACAGTCCTACAATGAGCAGTTCTTC.

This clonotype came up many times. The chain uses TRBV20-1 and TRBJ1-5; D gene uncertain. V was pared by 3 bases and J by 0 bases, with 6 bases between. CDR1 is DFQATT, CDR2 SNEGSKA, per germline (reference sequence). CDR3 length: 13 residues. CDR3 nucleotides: TGCAGTGCTAGGATTGATAGCAATCAGCCCCAGCATTTT. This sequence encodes CSARIDSNQPQHF.

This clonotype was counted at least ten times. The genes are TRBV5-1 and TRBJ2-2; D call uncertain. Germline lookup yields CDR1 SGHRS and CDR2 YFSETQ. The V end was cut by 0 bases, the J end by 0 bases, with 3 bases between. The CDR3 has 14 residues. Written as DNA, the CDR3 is TGCGCCAGCAGCTTGGAAGCGAACACCGGGGAGCTGTTTTTT. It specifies CASSLEANTGELFF.

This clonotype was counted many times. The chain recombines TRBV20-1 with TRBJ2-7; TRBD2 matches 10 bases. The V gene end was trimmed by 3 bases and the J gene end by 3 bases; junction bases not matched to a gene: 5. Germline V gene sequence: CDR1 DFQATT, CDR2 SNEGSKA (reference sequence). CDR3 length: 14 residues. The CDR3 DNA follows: TGCAGTGCTAGTAAACTAGCGGGGCACTACGAGCAGTACTTC. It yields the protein CSASKLAGHYEQYF.

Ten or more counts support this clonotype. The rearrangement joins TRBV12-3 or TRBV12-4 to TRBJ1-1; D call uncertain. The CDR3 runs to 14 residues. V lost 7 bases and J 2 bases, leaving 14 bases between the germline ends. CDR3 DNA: TGTGCCAGCATTATAAACCCAGGAAACACTGAAGCTTTCTTT. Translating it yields CASIINPGNTEAFF.

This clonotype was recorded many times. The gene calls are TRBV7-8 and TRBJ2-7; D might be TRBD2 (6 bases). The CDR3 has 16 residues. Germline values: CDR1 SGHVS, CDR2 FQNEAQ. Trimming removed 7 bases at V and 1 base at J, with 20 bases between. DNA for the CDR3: TGTGCCAGCATGCCCTCGGGCGGGACTGGATCCTACGAGCAGTACTTC. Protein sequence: CASMPSGGTGSYEQYF.

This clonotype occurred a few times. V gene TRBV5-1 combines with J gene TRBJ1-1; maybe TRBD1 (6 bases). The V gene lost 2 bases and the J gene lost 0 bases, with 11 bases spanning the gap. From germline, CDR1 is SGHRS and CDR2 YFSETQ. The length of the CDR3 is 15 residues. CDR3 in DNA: TGCGCCAGCAGCTTAAACAGGGAAATGAACACTGAAGCTTTCTTT. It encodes CASSLNREMNTEAFF.

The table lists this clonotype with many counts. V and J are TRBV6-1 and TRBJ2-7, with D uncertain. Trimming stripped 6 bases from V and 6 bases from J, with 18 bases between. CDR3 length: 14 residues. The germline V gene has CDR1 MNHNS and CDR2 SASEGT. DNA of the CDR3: TGTGCCAGCAGGACCGGGTCACCTTTTTTCGAGCAGTACTTC. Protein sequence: CASRTGSPFFEQYF.

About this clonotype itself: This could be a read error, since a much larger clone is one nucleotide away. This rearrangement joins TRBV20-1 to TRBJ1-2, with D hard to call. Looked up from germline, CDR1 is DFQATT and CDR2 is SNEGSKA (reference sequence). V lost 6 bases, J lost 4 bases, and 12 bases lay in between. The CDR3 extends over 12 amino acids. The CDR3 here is CSAGERPYGYTF. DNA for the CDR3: TGCAGTGCCGGGGAAAGACCCTATGGCTACACCTTC.